Shown below are 11 T cell receptor beta chains from a single sample sequenced in a study of T-cell memory formation after mild COVID-19. TCRdb fed the 5' RACE reads into MiXCR, producing one record per CDR3 protein. Among just under 350,000 distinct CDR3 sequences, roughly 13% were seen once, and the ten largest hold roughly a fifth. Sequenced sample: PBMCs or a T cell subset sorted from them (not recorded which). The receptors were sampled from a man aged 18 to 30 who had mild COVID-19 (a few samples of this study predate the infection). Cell type and time point are not known.

This clonotype has a handful of counts. The chain links TRBV4-3 to TRBJ2-2; D ambiguous. Germline lookup yields CDR1 LGHNA and CDR2 YSLEER. This CDR3 spans 18 amino acids. V was trimmed by 0 bases and J by 0 bases, leaving 14 bases between them. For the CDR3, the DNA is TGCGCCAGCAGCCAAGACAGTTTTCTCGGCGCGAACACCGGGGAGCTGTTTTTT. It codes for CASSQDSFLGANTGELFF.

This clonotype showed up just a few times. The chain links TRBV18 to TRBJ2-1; 8 bases agree with TRBD1. CDR3 size: 12 residues. Trimming cost V 1 base and J 10 bases; bases outside gene matches: 0. Germline V lookup: CDR1 KGHSH, CDR2 LQKENI. This CDR3 is CASSPRDREQFF. CDR3 sequence (DNA): TGTGCCAGCTCACCACGGGACAGGGAGCAGTTCTTC.

The genes are TRBV7-2 and TRBJ2-5, with 14 bases identical to TRBD2. Germline CDR1 SGHTA, CDR2 FQGNSA. The CDR3 is made up of 18 amino acids. Trimming at V came to 3 bases and at J to 2 bases, leaving 8 bases not matched to a gene. The chain's CDR3 is CASSLGSGLAGEQETQYF. CDR3 DNA sequence: TGTGCCAGCAGCTTGGGATCGGGACTAGCGGGGGAACAAGAGACCCAGTACTTC. The full variable domain, its missing parts supplied by reference TRBV7-2 and TRBJ2-5, is GAGVSQSPSNKVTEKGKDVELRCDPISGHTALYWYRQSLGQGLEFLIYFQGNSAPDKSGLPSDRFSAERTGGSVSTLTIQRTQQEDSAVYLCASSLGSGLAGEQETQYFGPGTRLLVL.

The gene calls are TRBV10-3 and TRBJ2-1; weak D call: TRBD2 (7 bases). CDR3 length: 21 residues. V dropped 4 bases and J dropped 0 bases, with 28 bases sitting between them. From germline, CDR1 is ENHRY and CDR2 SYGVKD. The CDR3 protein is CAISGISEGGGLTSSYNEQFF. CDR3 sequence (DNA): TGTGCCATCAGTGGGATCTCTGAGGGCGGGGGCCTTACTAGCTCCTACAATGAGCAGTTCTTC.

This clonotype was picked up many times. The J gene is TRBJ2-1, the V gene TRBV9; tentatively, D is TRBD1 or TRBD2 (6 bases each). The germline V gene encodes CDR1 SGDLS and CDR2 YYNGEE. CDR3 length: 16 amino acids. Deletions cut 5 bases from V and 0 bases from J, with 15 bases between. CDR3 DNA: TGTGCCAGCAGTGAGAACGGGGGCAGCTCCTACAATGAGCAGTTCTTC. It codes for CASSENGGSSYNEQFF.

This clonotype was counted a few times. This chain uses TRBV6-5 with TRBJ1-5; tentatively, D is TRBD1 (6 bases). Germline CDR1 and CDR2: MNHEY and SVGAGI. The CDR3 is made up of 15 amino acids. V was clipped by 2 bases and J by 3 bases, with 11 bases between them. In DNA form, the CDR3 reads TGTGCCAGCAGTTACGGTGGGGGACACAATCAGCCCCAGCATTTT. Amino acids: CASSYGGGHNQPQHF.

The table lists this clonotype with a few counts. The rearrangement links TRBV25-1 to TRBJ2-7; 7 bases align to TRBD1. V lost 4 bases, J lost 3 bases, and 6 bases stayed unmatched. Germline V gene data show CDR1 as MGHDK and CDR2 as SYGVNS. This CDR3 has 14 residues. The CDR3 spells CASSGDRAYYEQYV. CDR3 nucleotide sequence: TGTGCCAGCAGTGGAGACAGGGCCTACTACGAGCAGTACGTC.

There are many counts of this clonotype. The chain is built from TRBV7-3 and TRBJ2-3; no firm D call. CDR1 and CDR2 from the germline V gene are SGHTA and FQGTGA. V was clipped by 0 bases and J by 2 bases, with 9 bases between them. This CDR3 region has 15 residues. DNA of the CDR3: TGTGCCAGCAGCTTAACGGGTAGCCACACAGATACGCAGTATTTT. It translates to CASSLTGSHTDTQYF. Complete variable domain (other parts from reference TRBV7-3 and TRBJ2-3): GAGVSQTPSNKVTEKGKYVELRCDPISGHTALYWYRQSLGQGPEFLIYFQGTGAADDSGLPNDRFFAVRPEGSVSTLKIQRTERGDSAVYLCASSLTGSHTDTQYFGPGTRLTVL.

This sequence joins TRBV12-3 or TRBV12-4 and TRBJ1-2, with a tentative D call TRBD1 (5 bases). The CDR3 runs 15 residues. V lost 5 bases and J 4 bases, leaving 17 bases between the germline ends. Written as DNA, the CDR3 is TGTGCCAGCAGTCCCATTGTGGGGGGAAGCTATGGCTACACCTTC. Residues: CASSPIVGGSYGYTF.

This clonotype was observed a handful of times. The chain joins TRBV4-1 to TRBJ1-1; TRBD1 might be the D (5 bases). The germline gives CDR1 MGHRA, CDR2 YSYEKL. Trimming cost V 0 bases and J 2 bases, with 13 bases left between them. The CDR3 has 16 residues. Here the CDR3 reads CASSQEFGGENTEAFF. CDR3 DNA: TGCGCCAGCAGCCAAGAGTTTGGAGGGGAAAACACTGAAGCTTTCTTT.

The gene calls are TRBV4-1 and TRBJ1-6; the D is unclear. This CDR3 has 16 amino acids. V lost 1 base, J lost 5 bases, and 12 bases lay in between. Germline V gene lookup returns CDR1 MGHRA and CDR2 YSYEKL. The CDR3 here is CASSQVGGQNNSPLHF. DNA for the CDR3: TGCGCCAGCAGCCAAGTTGGAGGGCAGAATAATTCACCCCTCCACTTT.